This T cell receptor (beta chain) was captured by sequencing in a study of shared clonotypes between healthy human individuals. Study background: The plates for each donor numbered three CD4 naive, three CD4 memory, two CD8 naive and one CD8 memory.

The protocol was immunoSEQ multiplex PCR, while the TCRdb copy is restricted to in-frame clones and leaves out a portion. The data hold hundreds of thousands of clones, with approximately 95% observed a single time. Findings and limits, study-wide: Tissues were not sampled, only blood, and their repertoires likely differ.

A remark on this clone: What it binds is not known.

Between the trimmed V and J ends, which lost 3 bases and 6 bases, there was a span of 11 bases. The germline CDR1 and CDR2 sequences are KGHSH and LQKENI. The CDR3 runs to 14 residues. This sequence was found in a woman aged 25 to 39 in good health. This chain joins TRBV18 and TRBJ1-4; D remains unclear. Specimen: naive CD4+ T cells sorted from blood. The subset denotes: CD45RA+ positively selected. In DNA, the CDR3 is TGTGCCAGCTCACCCTGGGTGGAAGATGAAAAACTGTTTTTT. This sequence encodes CASSPWVEDEKLFF.